This T cell receptor beta chain was sequenced in a study of identical twins. CDR1 is SGHAT and CDR2 is FQNNGV in the germline V gene. The CDR3 has 14 amino acids. V was shortened by 5 bases and J by 1 base, with 11 bases between the two germline ends. There are many counts of this clonotype. What it recognizes is unknown. Whole-study findings and limits: Those out-of-frame alpha sequences shared by twins showed an excess of low generation probability.

TCRdb used MiXCR to reprocess the 5' RACE reads, holding one entry per CDR3 protein. The sample has about 690,000 distinct CDR3 sequences; 6% to 6.5% are singletons. V usage is TRBV11-2 and J usage is TRBJ1-1, with no clear D. The sequence came from a man aged 18 to 29 in good health. The sequenced sample consisted of naive T cells sorted from blood. CDR3 bases: TGTGCCAGCAGCCCCGACCCATGGAACACTGAAGCTTTCTTT. Amino acids: CASSPDPWNTEAFF.